This T cell receptor (beta chain) originates from a study of cytomegalovirus exposure and HLA in healthy donors. The PCR contained 60 Vbeta and 13 Jbeta primers. The table came from immunoSEQ multiplex PCR; TCRdb's copy has only in-frame clones and leaves some out. The repertoire holds approximately 160,000 clones, with approximately 79% as singletons. This CDR3 is built from 14 residues. Per the germline V gene, CDR1 is MNHEY and CDR2 is SVGAGI. V lost 0 bases to trimming and J lost 5 bases, with 10 bases between them. This receptor was obtained from a human donor in good health. J is TRBJ1-1 and V is TRBV6-5; TRBD1 might be the D (5 bases). The sample consisted of PBMCs. Here the CDR3 DNA reads TGTGCCAGCAGTTACTCGGGGGGTTGGACTGAAGCTTTCTTT. Translating it yields CASSYSGGWTEAFF.